The 18 T cell receptor beta chains presented below share a single source sample, sequenced in a study of T cells in narcolepsy. TCRdb's copy holds only in-frame clones and misses some; the assay was immunoSEQ multiplex PCR. The profile covers 25,000 to 30,000 clones, with around 81% appearing a single time and over 0.9% taken by the ten largest. Sequencing input: CD45RA- memory CD4+ T cells from PBMCs. The source of these receptors is a human donor with narcolepsy.

This clone occurred once. The V gene is TRBV11-2, the J gene TRBJ2-5; a weak D match, TRBD2 (6 bases). Trimming took 2 bases from V and 2 from J, leaving 12 bases between them. Germline values: CDR1 SGHAT, CDR2 FQNNGV. The CDR3 consists of 15 residues. CDR3 nucleotides: TGTGCCAGCAGCTTATCCAGCGGGTCGCAAGAGACCCAGTACTTC. This gives the protein CASSLSSGSQETQYF.

This rearrangement joins TRBV7-3 to TRBJ2-5; D might be TRBD2 (6 bases). The CDR3 extends over 13 amino acids. Germline CDR1 and CDR2: SGHTA and FQGTGA. Between the trimmed V and J ends, which lost 5 bases and 5 bases, there was a span of 12 bases. The CDR3 spells CASSGGWGETQYF. The CDR3 bases are TGTGCCAGCAGCGGAGGGTGGGGGGAGACCCAGTACTTC.

The rearrangement links TRBV10-3 to TRBJ1-1, with 8 positions matching TRBD1. This CDR3 contains 16 residues. J gave up 0 bases and V 0 bases, and 3 bases lay outside the gene matches. CDR1 is ENHRY, CDR2 SYGVKD, per germline. CDR3 protein: CAISESRTGLNTEAFF. CDR3 DNA sequence: TGTGCCATCAGTGAGTCAAGGACAGGGTTGAACACTGAAGCTTTCTTT.

The V gene is TRBV15, the J gene TRBJ2-5, with 9 bases fitting TRBD1. Matching the DNA end better, TRBJ2-7 makes the J call doubtful. The CDR3 has 15 residues. Germline V gene data show CDR1 as LNHNV and CDR2 as YYDKDF (reference sequence). CDR3 bases: TGTGCCACCAGCAGGACCGGGACAGGGCTCGACGAGCAGTACTTC. This translates into CATSRTGTGLDEQYF.

The gene calls are TRBV19 and TRBJ2-3; 7 nucleotides line up with TRBD1. Germline V gives CDR1 LNHDA, CDR2 SQIVND (reference sequence). The CDR3 is made up of 15 amino acids. The J segment lost 0 bases and the V segment lost 9 bases, leaving 9 bases of the junction unmatched. Here the CDR3 DNA reads TGTGCCAGCAGCCTCGGGACAGCTAGCACAGATACGCAGTATTTT. Its translation: CASSLGTASTDTQYF.

The genes are TRBV4-3 and TRBJ2-3; D is perhaps TRBD1 (6 bases). This CDR3 region has 17 residues. The V end was cut by 1 base, the J end by 5 bases, with 19 bases between. Germline CDR1 and CDR2: LGHNA and YSLEER. CDR3 nucleotides: TGCGCCAGCAGCCAAGCGCAGGGGTCCCTATCACAAGATACGCAGTATTTT. It translates to CASSQAQGSLSQDTQYF.

The chain has TRBV7-9 and TRBJ1-3, with D unresolved. Germline V CDR1 and CDR2: SEHNR, FQNEAQ (reference sequence). CDR3 length: 16 amino acids. The V end was cut by 5 bases, the J end by 4 bases, with 18 bases between. The chain's CDR3 is CASSPAPGFIGNTIYF. In nucleotides, the CDR3 is TGTGCCAGCAGCCCCGCTCCAGGATTCATCGGAAACACCATATATTTT.

The table lists this clone with a count of one. V is TRBV13 and J is TRBJ2-7, with 15 bases fitting TRBD2. Germline values: CDR1 PRHDT, CDR2 FYEKMQ (reference sequence). This CDR3 has 19 residues. V lost 4 bases and J lost 0; bases outside the gene matches: 10. In DNA, the CDR3 is TGTGCCAGCAGCTATACGACCGGGACTAGCGGGGGGAGCTCCTACGAGCAGTACTTC. Amino acid sequence: CASSYTTGTSGGSSYEQYF.

V gene TRBV29-1 combines with J gene TRBJ2-6, with D perhaps TRBD1 (5 bases). This CDR3 region has 14 residues. The germline V gene has CDR1 SQVTM and CDR2 ANQGSEA. The V end was cut by 4 bases, the J end by 0 bases, with 7 bases between. The CDR3 here is CSVAGNSGANVLTF. The CDR3 DNA reads as TGCAGCGTTGCAGGGAACTCTGGGGCCAACGTCCTGACTTTC.

V and J are TRBV7-2 and TRBJ2-1, with 8 nucleotides matching TRBD2. The CDR3 extends over 15 amino acids. With 0 bases clipped from V and 2 bases from J, the junction kept 0 bases outside the gene matches. The germline V gene has CDR1 SGHTA and CDR2 FQGNSA. This chain's CDR3 is CASSLARGAYNEQFF. CDR3 DNA: TGTGCCAGCAGCTTAGCGCGGGGGGCCTACAATGAGCAGTTCTTC. The entire variable domain, with the rest obtained from reference TRBV7-2 and TRBJ2-1, is as follows: GAGVSQSPSNKVTEKGKDVELRCDPISGHTALYWYRQSLGQGLEFLIYFQGNSAPDKSGLPSDRFSAERTGGSVSTLTIQRTQQEDSAVYLCASSLARGAYNEQFFGPGTRLTVL.

V usage is TRBV6-1 and J usage is TRBJ1-1; D not certain. The CDR3 is made up of 14 amino acids. Germline V gene data show CDR1 as MNHNS and CDR2 as SASEGT. V lost 0 bases to trimming and J lost 3 bases, with 8 bases between them. Written as DNA, the CDR3 is TGTGCCAGCAGTGAAGCTGGGCCCTACACTGAAGCTTTCTTT. Translated, it gives CASSEAGPYTEAFF.

The J gene is TRBJ1-4, the V gene TRBV28; no clear D. The CDR3 length is 12 residues. The V gene lost 6 bases and the J gene lost 8 bases, with 10 bases spanning the gap. Germline CDR1 is MDHEN and CDR2 is SYDVKM. The CDR3 region is CASSGIEEKLFF. As DNA, the CDR3 is TGTGCCAGCAGCGGAATCGAGGAAAAACTGTTTTTT.

The gene calls are TRBV9 and TRBJ1-2, with D maybe TRBD1 (5 bases). Germline V gives CDR1 SGDLS, CDR2 YYNGEE. The V end was cut by 3 bases, the J end by 7 bases, with 10 bases between. The CDR3 is 12 amino acids. The CDR3 is CASSAQQGGYTF. The CDR3 coding sequence is TGTGCCAGCAGCGCCCAGCAGGGTGGCTACACCTTC. The whole variable domain, remainder taken from reference TRBV9 and TRBJ1-2, is DSGVTQTPKHLITATGQRVTLRCSPRSGDLSVYWYQQSLDQGLQFLIQYYNGEERAKGNILERFSAQQFPDLHSELNLSSLELGDSALYFCASSAQQGGYTFGSGTRLTVV.

The chain couples TRBV7-8 to TRBJ2-2, with 10 nucleotides matching TRBD2. The CDR3 runs 16 residues. V trimming: 5 bases; J trimming: 3 bases; junction bases outside the gene matches: 6. CDR1 and CDR2 from the germline V gene are SGHVS and FQNEAQ. The CDR3 sequence: CASSASGGGHTGELFF. The CDR3, as DNA: TGTGCCAGCAGCGCTAGCGGGGGAGGACACACCGGGGAGCTGTTTTTT.

This clone was seen more than once but under ten times. This rearrangement joins TRBV4-2 to TRBJ2-7, with D perhaps TRBD1 (6 bases). V lost 3 bases to trimming and J lost 0 bases, with 15 bases between them. Germline CDR1 reads LGHNA; CDR2 reads YNFKEQ. This CDR3 comprises 16 residues. The CDR3 reads CASSQKDSVPSYEQYF. CDR3 DNA sequence: TGTGCCAGCAGCCAGAAGGACAGTGTACCCTCCTACGAGCAGTACTTC.

This clone was picked up a small number of times. This rearrangement joins TRBV27 to TRBJ1-6, with TRBD1 as a possible D gene (5 bases). This CDR3 region has 14 residues. V lost 2 bases and J lost 13, with 15 bases in between. From germline, CDR1 is MNHEY and CDR2 SMNVEV (reference sequence). CDR3 protein: CASSLGAREVPLHF. In DNA form, the CDR3 reads TGTGCCAGCAGTTTAGGGGCGAGGGAGGTCCCCCTCCACTTT.

J is TRBJ1-5 and V is TRBV30; D perhaps matches TRBD1 (6 bases). The germline V and J ends were trimmed by 0 bases and 4 bases, with 10 bases remaining between them. The CDR3 spans 14 residues. Germline V gives CDR1 GTSNPN, CDR2 SVGIG (reference sequence). The CDR3: CAWSVWGANQPQHF. DNA of the CDR3: TGTGCCTGGAGTGTATGGGGGGCAAATCAGCCCCAGCATTTT.

V usage is TRBV7-6 and J usage is TRBJ1-3; D is uncertain. V was cut by 5 bases and J by 4 bases, with 15 bases left in between. In germline, CDR1 is SGHVS, CDR2 FNYEAQ. CDR3 length: 15 residues. The CDR3 here is CASSPTITLGNTIYF. CDR3 DNA: TGTGCCAGCAGCCCCACGATTACGCTCGGAAACACCATATATTTT.